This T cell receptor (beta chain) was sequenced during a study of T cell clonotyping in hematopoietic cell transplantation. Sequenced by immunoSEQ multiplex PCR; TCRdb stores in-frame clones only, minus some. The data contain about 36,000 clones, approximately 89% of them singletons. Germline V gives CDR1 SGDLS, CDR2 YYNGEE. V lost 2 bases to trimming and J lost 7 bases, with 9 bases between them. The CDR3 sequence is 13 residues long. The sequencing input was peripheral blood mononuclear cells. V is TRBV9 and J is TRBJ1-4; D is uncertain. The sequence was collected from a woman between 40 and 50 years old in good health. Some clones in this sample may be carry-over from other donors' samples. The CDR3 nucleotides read TGTGCCAGCAGCGTGACGACGGGTGAAAAACTGTTTTTT. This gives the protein CASSVTTGEKLFF.